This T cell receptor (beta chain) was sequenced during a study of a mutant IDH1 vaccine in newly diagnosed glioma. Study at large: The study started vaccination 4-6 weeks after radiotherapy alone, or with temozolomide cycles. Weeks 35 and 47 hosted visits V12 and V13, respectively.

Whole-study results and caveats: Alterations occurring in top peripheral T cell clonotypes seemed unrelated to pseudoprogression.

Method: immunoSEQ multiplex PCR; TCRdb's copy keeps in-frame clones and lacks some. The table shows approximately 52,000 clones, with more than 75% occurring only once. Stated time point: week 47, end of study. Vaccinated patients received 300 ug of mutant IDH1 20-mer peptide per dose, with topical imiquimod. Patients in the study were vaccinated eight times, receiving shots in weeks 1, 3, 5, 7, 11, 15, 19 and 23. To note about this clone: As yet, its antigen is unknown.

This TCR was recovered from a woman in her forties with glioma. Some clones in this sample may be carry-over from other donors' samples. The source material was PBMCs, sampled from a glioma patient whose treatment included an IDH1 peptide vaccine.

This CDR3 reads CASSQLPGNYEQYF. For the CDR3, the DNA is TGTGCCAGTAGTCAATTGCCAGGGAACTACGAGCAGTACTTC. The gene calls are TRBV19 and TRBJ2-7; D is perhaps TRBD1 (5 bases). CDR3 size: 14 residues. Per germline, CDR1 LNHDA and CDR2 SQIVND (reference sequence). Trimming removed 5 bases from V and 3 bases from J, with 14 bases in between.